The 21 T cell receptor beta chains below all came from one sample that was sequenced in a study of vaccination and CD4 T cells after COVID-19. Cultured CD4+ T cells had their DNA profiled by the Oncomine TCR Beta short-read assay. TCRdb analysed the PCR reads with MiXCR anew, one entry per CDR3 protein. The data hold around 26,000 distinct CDR3 sequences, with over 60% observed a single time. The treatment is: approximately 11-day PBMC culture with coronavirus spike peptide pools or control peptides (ViraFEST assay). These receptors lack a known antigen. The source material was CD4+ T cells from blood, cultured in vitro, sampled after SARS-CoV-2 vaccination. These receptors all stem from a human donor who received a COVID-19 vaccine.

The J gene is TRBJ2-5, the V gene TRBV21-1; the table's D call, TRBD2, has no DNA check behind it. TRBV21-1 counts as a pseudogene. The CDR3 sequence is 17 residues long. The CDR3 region is CASEGLAGGVLQETQYF. CDR3 sequence (DNA): TGTGCCAGCGAGGGGTTAGCGGGGGGGGTACTCCAAGAGACCCAGTACTTC.

The rearrangement uses TRBV2 and TRBJ1-1; D uncertain. CDR3 length: 12 amino acids. V lost 0 bases, J lost 2 bases, and 1 base lay in between. Germline V CDR1 and CDR2: SNHLY, FYNNEI. CDR3 DNA sequence: TGTGCCAGCAGTGAAGCTAACACTGAAGCTTTCTTT. It encodes CASSEANTEAFF.

This chain uses TRBV7-9 with TRBJ1-2; 9 bases agree with TRBD1. Germline assignment: CDR1 SEHNR and CDR2 FQNEAQ (reference sequence). This CDR3 contains 12 residues. Losses at the gene ends were 5 bases for V and 6 bases for J; bases not matched to a gene: 1. The DNA of the CDR3 is TGTGCCAGCAGCAGGACAGGGGATGGCTACACCTTC. Translation gives CASSRTGDGYTF. Full variable domain (outside the CDR3, taken from reference TRBV7-9 and TRBJ1-2): DTGVSQNPRHKITKRGQNVTFRCDPISEHNRLYWYRQTLGQGPEFLTYFQNEAQLEKSRLLSDRFSAERPKGSFSTLEIQRTEQGDSAMYLCASSRTGDGYTFGSGTRLTVV.

This clonotype was seen a handful of times. This chain joins TRBV2 and TRBJ2-3; 8 positions match TRBD2. The CDR3 spans 15 residues. V shed 6 bases and J 4 bases; nucleotides not matched to a gene: 9. From germline, CDR1 is SNHLY and CDR2 FYNNEI. The CDR3 loop is CASSPGGGSADTQYF. DNA of the CDR3: TGTGCCAGCAGCCCCGGGGGGGGGTCCGCAGATACGCAGTATTTT.

This chain uses TRBV20-1 with TRBJ2-3, with 9 bases that match TRBD2. The CDR3 length is 15 residues. The V gene end was trimmed by 5 bases and the J gene end by 3 bases; junction bases not matched to a gene: 9. Germline lookup yields CDR1 DFQATT and CDR2 SNEGSKA (reference sequence). The CDR3 nucleotides read TGCAGTGCTTCTTCGACTAGCGGCCTAACAGATACGCAGTATTTT. Its translation is CSASSTSGLTDTQYF.

The chain links TRBV6-4 to TRBJ2-3; D gene uncertain. Germline values: CDR1 MRHNA, CDR2 SNTAGT. The V end was cut by 5 bases, the J end by 6 bases, with 12 bases between. This CDR3 has 13 amino acids. In DNA form, the CDR3 reads TGTGCCAGCAGTAGCGAAGTTCGGGATACGCAGTATTTT. Its translation is CASSSEVRDTQYF.

This chain links TRBV24-1 with TRBJ2-3; 8 nucleotides line up with TRBD2. Germline V CDR1 and CDR2: KGHDR, SFDVKD. CDR3 size: 14 residues. V lost 7 bases to trimming and J lost 4 bases; unmatched junction nucleotides: 6. As DNA, the CDR3 is TGTGCCACCAGAAGCGGGGGTCGGGCAGATACGCAGTATTTT. Translation gives CATRSGGRADTQYF.

Only a few counts were recorded for this clonotype. The chain combines TRBV7-9 with TRBJ2-3, with unresolved D. The germline V gene encodes CDR1 SEHNR and CDR2 FQNEAQ (reference sequence). The CDR3 consists of 12 residues. The V gene lost 4 bases and the J gene lost 4 bases, with 6 bases spanning the gap. The DNA of the CDR3 is TGTGCCAGCAGCTCCTCCGCAGATACGCAGTATTTT. It specifies CASSSSADTQYF.

The rearrangement uses TRBV7-9 and TRBJ2-3; TRBD1 aligns across 10 bases. After removal of 5 bases from V and 2 bases from J, the junction contained 7 bases not matched to a gene. The CDR3 covers 16 residues. The germline CDR1 and CDR2 sequences are SEHNR and FQNEAQ (reference sequence). CDR3 DNA sequence: TGTGCCAGCAGCCCCGCGACAGGGGGCCCCACAGATACGCAGTATTTT. Translated: CASSPATGGPTDTQYF.

This clonotype was recorded only once. J is TRBJ1-2 and V is TRBV12-5; TRBD1 matches 9 bases. The J segment lost 8 bases and the V segment lost 1 base, leaving 8 bases of the junction unmatched. This CDR3 has 15 residues. Germline lookup yields CDR1 LGHNT and CDR2 FRNRAP. CDR3 sequence (DNA): TGTGCTAGTGGTTTGGCCGGACAGGGGACTGACGGCTACACCTTC. It encodes CASGLAGQGTDGYTF.

The chain recombines TRBV6-1 with TRBJ2-2; no firm D call. CDR3 length equals 14 residues. CDR1 MNHNS and CDR2 SASEGT come from the germline V gene. The V end lost 4 bases, the J end lost 6 bases, and 12 bases lay between the germline ends. The CDR3 region is CASSARRSSGELFF. CDR3 DNA sequence: TGTGCCAGCAGTGCGCGACGCAGTTCCGGGGAGCTGTTTTTT.

This clonotype was picked up a small number of times. The chain has TRBV7-8 and TRBJ1-1; 7 positions match TRBD1. V lost 4 bases and J lost 1; bases outside the gene matches: 9. CDR1 is SGHVS and CDR2 is FQNEAQ in the germline V gene. The CDR3 runs 16 residues. The DNA of the CDR3 is TGTGCCAGCAGCTCCGGGACAGCGTATCCGAACACTGAAGCTTTCTTT. Encoded protein: CASSSGTAYPNTEAFF.

The chain has TRBV4-2 and TRBJ1-3; a possible D gene is TRBD1 (6 bases). The CDR3 runs 17 residues. Germline CDR1 is LGHNA and CDR2 is YNFKEQ. Trimming took off 1 base at V and 0 bases at J, with 13 bases between the two ends. CDR3 in amino acids: CASSQGVYRDSGNTIYF. The CDR3 DNA sequence: TGTGCCAGCAGCCAAGGGGTCTACAGGGACTCTGGAAACACCATATATTTT.

This clonotype was seen more than once but under ten times. The V gene is TRBV6-1, the J gene TRBJ1-1; a possible D gene is TRBD1 (5 bases). V dropped 7 bases and J dropped 0 bases, with 9 bases sitting between them. This CDR3 has 13 residues. From germline, CDR1 is MNHNS and CDR2 SASEGT. The CDR3 DNA reads TGTGCCAGCATAGGACACCTGAACACTGAAGCTTTCTTT. It specifies CASIGHLNTEAFF.

The chain couples TRBV6-1 to TRBJ1-1; no firm D call. V was clipped by 4 bases and J by 1 base, with 13 bases between them. CDR1 is MNHNS, CDR2 SASEGT, per germline. The CDR3 runs 15 residues. In DNA, the CDR3 is TGTGCCAGCAGTGTACCTCCAGCATCGAACACTGAAGCTTTCTTT. Translated: CASSVPPASNTEAFF.

The chain combines TRBV15 with TRBJ1-2; TRBD1 might be the D (5 bases). The CDR3 length is 14 residues. V was pared by 1 base and J by 4 bases, with 10 bases between. Germline CDR1 and CDR2: LNHNV and YYDKDF (reference sequence). The CDR3 coding sequence is TGTGCCACCAGCAGAGGTGAGGGGTTCTATGGCTACACCTTC. Encoded protein: CATSRGEGFYGYTF.

The chain is built from TRBV12-3 or TRBV12-4 and TRBJ2-1, with TRBD2 matching 9 bases. The CDR3 is 16 residues long. V lost 3 bases and J lost 8; bases outside the gene matches: 11. CDR3 nucleotides: TGTGCCAGCAGTTTGGTGGCGGGGGGGCCATCCCATGAGCAGTTCTTC. Translation gives CASSLVAGGPSHEQFF.

The CDR3 spells CAISGDRGYGYTF. CDR3 DNA: TGTGCCATCAGTGGGGACAGGGGCTATGGCTACACCTTC. The rearrangement uses TRBV10-3 and TRBJ1-2, with 10 bases lining up with TRBD1. The V gene's germline CDR1 is ENHRY and CDR2 SYGVKD. V trimming: 4 bases; J trimming: 4 bases; junction bases outside the gene matches: 0. This CDR3 is 13 amino acids long.

In this sample, this clonotype turned up once. The rearrangement joins TRBV28 to TRBJ2-7; D is uncertain. This CDR3 is 17 amino acids long. The germline gives CDR1 MDHEN, CDR2 SYDVKM. The V and J ends lost 2 bases and 0 bases respectively, with 17 bases between them. This CDR3 is CASSLISQALRSYEQYF. The CDR3 bases are TGTGCCAGCAGTTTAATTTCTCAGGCACTGCGCTCCTACGAGCAGTACTTC.

This clonotype has only a few counts. The chain has TRBV7-2 and TRBJ2-5, with D uncertain. Looked up from germline, CDR1 is SGHTA and CDR2 is FQGNSA. CDR3 length equals 14 residues. Trimming pared 1 base from V and 2 bases from J, leaving 8 bases between. The chain's CDR3 is CASSLEGFQETQYF. The CDR3 DNA reads TGTGCCAGCAGCTTAGAAGGATTTCAAGAGACCCAGTACTTC.

The rearrangement joins TRBV20-1 to TRBJ1-2; no clear D. The CDR3 sequence is 13 residues long. The V and J ends lost 6 bases and 3 bases respectively, with 14 bases between them. From germline, CDR1 is DFQATT and CDR2 SNEGSKA (reference sequence). CDR3 DNA: TGCAGTGCCGAGATGAAACGGGACTATGGCTACACCTTC. This encodes CSAEMKRDYGYTF.